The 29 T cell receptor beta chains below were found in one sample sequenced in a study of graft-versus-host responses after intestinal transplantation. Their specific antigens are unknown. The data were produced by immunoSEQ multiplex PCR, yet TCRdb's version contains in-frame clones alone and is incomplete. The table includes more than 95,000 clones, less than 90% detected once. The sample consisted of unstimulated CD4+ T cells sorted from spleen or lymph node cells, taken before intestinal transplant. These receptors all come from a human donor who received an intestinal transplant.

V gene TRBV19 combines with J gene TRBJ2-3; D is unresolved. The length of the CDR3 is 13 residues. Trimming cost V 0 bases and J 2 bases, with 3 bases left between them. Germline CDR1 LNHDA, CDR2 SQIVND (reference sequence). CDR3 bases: TGTGCCAGTAGTATAGAAATCACAGATACGCAGTATTTT. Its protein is CASSIEITDTQYF.

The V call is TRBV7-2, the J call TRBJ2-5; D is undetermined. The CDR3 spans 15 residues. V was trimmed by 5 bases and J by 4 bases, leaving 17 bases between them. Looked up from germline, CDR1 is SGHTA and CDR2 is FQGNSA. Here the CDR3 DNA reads TGTGCCAGCAGCCCAGGCCGGCCGTTGGTAGAGACCCAGTACTTC. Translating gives CASSPGRPLVETQYF. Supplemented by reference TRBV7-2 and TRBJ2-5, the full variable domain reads GAGVSQSPSNKVTEKGKDVELRCDPISGHTALYWYRQSLGQGLEFLIYFQGNSAPDKSGLPSDRFSAERTGGSVSTLTIQRTQQEDSAVYLCASSPGRPLVETQYFGPGTRLLVL.

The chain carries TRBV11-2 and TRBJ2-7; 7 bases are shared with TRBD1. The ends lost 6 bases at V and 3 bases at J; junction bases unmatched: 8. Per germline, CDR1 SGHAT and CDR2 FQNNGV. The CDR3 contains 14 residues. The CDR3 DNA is TGTGCCAGCAGTCTCCGGGACAGTGACTACGAGCAGTACTTC. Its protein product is CASSLRDSDYEQYF.

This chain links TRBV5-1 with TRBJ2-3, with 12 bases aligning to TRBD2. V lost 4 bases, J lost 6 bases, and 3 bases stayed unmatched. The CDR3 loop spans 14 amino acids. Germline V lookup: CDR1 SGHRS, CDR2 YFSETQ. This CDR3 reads CASSLAGGADTQYF. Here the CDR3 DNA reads TGCGCCAGCAGCCTAGCGGGAGGGGCGGATACGCAGTATTTT.

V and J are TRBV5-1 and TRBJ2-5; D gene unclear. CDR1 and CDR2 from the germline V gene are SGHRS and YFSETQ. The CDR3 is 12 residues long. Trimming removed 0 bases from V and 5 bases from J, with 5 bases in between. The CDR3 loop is CASSLVGETQYF. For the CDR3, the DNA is TGCGCCAGCAGCTTGGTGGGGGAGACCCAGTACTTC.

Here the CDR3 reads CASSLAGTYEQYF. The CDR3 nucleotides read TGTGCCAGCAGCTTAGCGGGAACCTACGAGCAGTACTTC. The chain recombines TRBV6-5 with TRBJ2-7, with 8 positions matching TRBD2. The CDR3 contains 13 residues. J was trimmed by 2 bases and V by 6 bases; bases with no gene match: 3. Germline assignment: CDR1 MNHEY and CDR2 SVGAGI.

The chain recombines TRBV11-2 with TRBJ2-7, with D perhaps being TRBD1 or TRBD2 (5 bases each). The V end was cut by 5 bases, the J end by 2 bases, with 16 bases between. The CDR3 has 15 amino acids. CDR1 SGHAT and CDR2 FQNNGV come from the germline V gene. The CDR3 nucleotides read TGTGCCAGCAGCCCCCTCCGGGGCGTCACCTACGAGCAGTACTTC. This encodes CASSPLRGVTYEQYF.

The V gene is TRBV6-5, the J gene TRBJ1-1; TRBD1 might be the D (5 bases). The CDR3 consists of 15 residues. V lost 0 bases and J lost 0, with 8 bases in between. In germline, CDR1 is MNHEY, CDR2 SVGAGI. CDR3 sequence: CASSYSGAMNTEAFF. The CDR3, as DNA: TGTGCCAGCAGTTACTCCGGGGCCATGAACACTGAAGCTTTCTTT.

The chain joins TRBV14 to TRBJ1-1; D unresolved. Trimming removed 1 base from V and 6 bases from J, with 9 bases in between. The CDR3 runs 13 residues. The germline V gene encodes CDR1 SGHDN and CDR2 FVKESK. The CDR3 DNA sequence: TGTGCCAGCAGCCAAGTAATGCAGGCTGAAGCTTTCTTT. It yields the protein CASSQVMQAEAFF.

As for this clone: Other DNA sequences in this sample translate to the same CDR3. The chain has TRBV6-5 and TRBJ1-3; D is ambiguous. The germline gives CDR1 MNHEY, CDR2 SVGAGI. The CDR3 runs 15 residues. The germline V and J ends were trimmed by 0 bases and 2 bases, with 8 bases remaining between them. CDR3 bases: TGTGCCAGCAGTTACTCCCCCGGGGCTGGAAACACCATATATTTT. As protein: CASSYSPGAGNTIYF.

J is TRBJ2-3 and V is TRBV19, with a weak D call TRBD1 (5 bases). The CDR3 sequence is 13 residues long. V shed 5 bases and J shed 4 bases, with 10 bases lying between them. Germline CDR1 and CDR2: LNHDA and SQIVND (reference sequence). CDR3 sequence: CASSFLRADTQYF. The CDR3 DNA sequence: TGTGCCAGTAGTTTTCTCAGGGCAGATACGCAGTATTTT.

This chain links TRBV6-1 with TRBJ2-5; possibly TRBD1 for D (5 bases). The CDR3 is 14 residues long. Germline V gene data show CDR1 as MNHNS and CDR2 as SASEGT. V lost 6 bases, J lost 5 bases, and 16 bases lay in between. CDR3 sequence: CASRLTVLVETQYF. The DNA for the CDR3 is TGTGCCAGCAGGCTGACAGTGCTAGTGGAGACCCAGTACTTC.

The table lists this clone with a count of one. The CDR3 nucleotides read TGTGCCAGCAGCCAACTTAATAGCGGGGGTGGGGAAGAGACCCAGTACTTC. Its protein product is CASSQLNSGGGEETQYF. The chain has TRBV4-2 and TRBJ2-5; TRBD2 agrees at 9 bases. Germline assignment: CDR1 LGHNA and CDR2 YNFKEQ. There are 17 residues in the CDR3. V was pared by 2 bases and J by 3 bases, with 10 bases of the junction left unmatched.

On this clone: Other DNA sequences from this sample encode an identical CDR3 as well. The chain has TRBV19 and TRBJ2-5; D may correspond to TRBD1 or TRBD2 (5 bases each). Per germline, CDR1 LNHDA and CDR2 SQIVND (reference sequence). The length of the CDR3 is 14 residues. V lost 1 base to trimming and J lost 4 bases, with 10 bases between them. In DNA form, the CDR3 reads TGTGCCAGTAGTATAGGGGGGATCGGAGAGACCCAGTACTTC. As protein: CASSIGGIGETQYF.

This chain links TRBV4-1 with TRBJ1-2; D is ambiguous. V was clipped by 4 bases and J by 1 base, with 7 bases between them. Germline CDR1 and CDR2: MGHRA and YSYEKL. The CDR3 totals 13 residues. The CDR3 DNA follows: TGCGCCAGCAGCCCGAGGGATAACTATGGCTACACCTTC. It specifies CASSPRDNYGYTF.

The CDR3 DNA reads as TGTGCCATCAGTTCCGGGACTAGCGGGGGGGTTGGAGATACGCAGTATTTT. It codes for CAISSGTSGGVGDTQYF. V gene TRBV10-3 combines with J gene TRBJ2-3; 16 nucleotides match TRBD2. CDR3 length: 17 residues. The V and J ends lost 5 bases and 5 bases, in that order; junction bases with no gene match: 7. Germline V gene lookup returns CDR1 ENHRY and CDR2 SYGVKD.

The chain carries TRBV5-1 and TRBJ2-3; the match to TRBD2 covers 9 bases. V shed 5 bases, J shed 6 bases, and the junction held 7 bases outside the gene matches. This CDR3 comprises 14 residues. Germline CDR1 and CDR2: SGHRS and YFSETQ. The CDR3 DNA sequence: TGCGCCAGCAGGTGGCGGGAGGGCTACGATACGCAGTATTTT. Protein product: CASRWREGYDTQYF.

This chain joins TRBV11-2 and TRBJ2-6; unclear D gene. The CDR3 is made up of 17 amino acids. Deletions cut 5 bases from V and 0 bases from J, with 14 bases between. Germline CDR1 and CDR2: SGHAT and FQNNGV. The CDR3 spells CASSPIKLSSGANVLTF. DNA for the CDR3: TGTGCCAGCAGCCCGATAAAGCTTAGCTCTGGGGCCAACGTCCTGACTTTC.

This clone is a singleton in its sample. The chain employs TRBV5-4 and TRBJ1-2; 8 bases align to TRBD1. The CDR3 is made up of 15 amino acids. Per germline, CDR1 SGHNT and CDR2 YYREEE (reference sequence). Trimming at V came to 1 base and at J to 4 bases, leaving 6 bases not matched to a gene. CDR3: CASSLFFRGLYGYTF. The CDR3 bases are TGTGCCAGCAGCTTGTTCTTCAGGGGGCTCTATGGCTACACCTTC. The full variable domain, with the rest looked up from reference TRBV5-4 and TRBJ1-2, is ETGVTQSPTHLIKTRGQQVTLRCSSQSGHNTVSWYQQALGQGPQFIFQYYREEENGRGNFPPRFSGLQFPNYSSELNVNALELDDSALYLCASSLFFRGLYGYTFGSGTRLTVV.

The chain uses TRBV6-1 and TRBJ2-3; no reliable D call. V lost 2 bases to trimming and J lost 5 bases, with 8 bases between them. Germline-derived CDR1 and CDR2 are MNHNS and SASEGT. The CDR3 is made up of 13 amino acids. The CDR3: CASSERPGDTQYF. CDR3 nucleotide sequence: TGTGCCAGCAGTGAACGCCCAGGAGATACGCAGTATTTT.

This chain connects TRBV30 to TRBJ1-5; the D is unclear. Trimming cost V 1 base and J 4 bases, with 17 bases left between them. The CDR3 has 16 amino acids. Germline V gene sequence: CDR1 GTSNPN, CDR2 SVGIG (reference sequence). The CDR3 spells CAWSAKGGSINQPQHF. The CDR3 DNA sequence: TGTGCCTGGAGTGCGAAGGGCGGGTCAATTAATCAGCCCCAGCATTTT.

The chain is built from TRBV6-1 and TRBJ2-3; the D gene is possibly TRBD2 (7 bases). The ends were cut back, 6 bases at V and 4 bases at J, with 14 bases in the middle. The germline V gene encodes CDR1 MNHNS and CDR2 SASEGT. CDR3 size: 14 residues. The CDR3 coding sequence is TGTGCCAGCAGACAGGGCGGGAGCCCAGATACGCAGTATTTT. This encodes CASRQGGSPDTQYF.

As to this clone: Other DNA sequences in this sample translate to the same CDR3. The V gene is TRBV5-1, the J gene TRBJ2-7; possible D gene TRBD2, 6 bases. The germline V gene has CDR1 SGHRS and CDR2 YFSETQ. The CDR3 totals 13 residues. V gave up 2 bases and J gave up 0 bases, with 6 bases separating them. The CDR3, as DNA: TGCGCCAGCAGCTTTAGCGGCTCCTACGAGCAGTACTTC. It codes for CASSFSGSYEQYF.

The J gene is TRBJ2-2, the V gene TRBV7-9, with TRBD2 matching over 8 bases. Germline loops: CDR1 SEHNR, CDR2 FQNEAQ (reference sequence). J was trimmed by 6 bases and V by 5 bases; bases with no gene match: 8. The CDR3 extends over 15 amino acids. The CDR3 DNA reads TGTGCCAGCAGCCCTCGGACTAGCTCGGCCGGGGAGCTGTTTTTT. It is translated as CASSPRTSSAGELFF.

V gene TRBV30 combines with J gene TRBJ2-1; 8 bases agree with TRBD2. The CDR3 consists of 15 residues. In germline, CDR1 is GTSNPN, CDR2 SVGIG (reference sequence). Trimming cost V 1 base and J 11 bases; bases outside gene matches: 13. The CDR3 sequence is CAWSAPGTSHLKQFF. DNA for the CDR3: TGTGCCTGGAGTGCCCCCGGGACTAGTCACCTCAAGCAGTTCTTC.

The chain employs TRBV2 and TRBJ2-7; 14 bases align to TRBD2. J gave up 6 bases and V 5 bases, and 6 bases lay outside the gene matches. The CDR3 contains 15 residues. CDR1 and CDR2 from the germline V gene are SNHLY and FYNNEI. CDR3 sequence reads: CASSKGTSGGSEQYF. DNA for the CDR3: TGTGCCAGCAGTAAAGGGACTAGCGGGGGATCCGAGCAGTACTTC.

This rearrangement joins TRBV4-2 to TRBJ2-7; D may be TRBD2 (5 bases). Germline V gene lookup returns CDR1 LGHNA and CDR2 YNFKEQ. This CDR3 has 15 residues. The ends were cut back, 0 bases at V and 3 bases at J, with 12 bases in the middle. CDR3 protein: CASSQELRGNYEQYF. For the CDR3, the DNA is TGTGCCAGCAGCCAAGAGTTGAGAGGGAACTACGAGCAGTACTTC.

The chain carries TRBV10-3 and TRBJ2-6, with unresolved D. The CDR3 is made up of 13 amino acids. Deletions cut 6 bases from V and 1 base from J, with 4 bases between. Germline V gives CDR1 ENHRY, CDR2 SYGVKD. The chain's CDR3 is CAIRVSGANVLTF. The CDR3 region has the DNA TGTGCCATCAGAGTTTCTGGGGCCAACGTCCTGACTTTC.

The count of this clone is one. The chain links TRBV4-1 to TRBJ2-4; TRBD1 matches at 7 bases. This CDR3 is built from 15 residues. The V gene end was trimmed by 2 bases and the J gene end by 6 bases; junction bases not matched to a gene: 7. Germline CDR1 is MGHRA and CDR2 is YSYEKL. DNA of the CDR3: TGCGCCAGCAGCCAACCTTCCCGGGACAGAAACATTCAGTACTTC. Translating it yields CASSQPSRDRNIQYF.